This entry lists 22 T cell receptor beta chains sequenced from one sample in a study of blood T cell repertoires in COVID-19 (dated by TCRdb to 2020 to 2021). To prepare the library, the immunoSEQ multiplex PCR assay was applied. TCRdb re-hosts the immuneACCESS table, in-frame sequences only. Its copies lack some clones; in the studies checked, an unresolved V gene accounts for under half of them, and the cause for the rest is not known. The sample table contains about 310,000 clones; only one count was recorded for roughly 84% of them. 1% of the sample comes from the top ten. Specimen: peripheral blood. The origin of the receptors is a man aged 50 to 60 with active or convalescent COVID-19.

This chain connects TRBV6-5 to TRBJ2-7; 10 nucleotides line up with TRBD2. CDR3 length: 14 amino acids. V trimming: 7 bases; J trimming: 2 bases; junction bases outside the gene matches: 5. Germline V gene sequence: CDR1 MNHEY, CDR2 SVGAGI. The CDR3 protein is CASTGLAEPYEQYF. The CDR3 bases are TGTGCCAGCACTGGACTAGCGGAGCCCTACGAGCAGTACTTC.

V gene TRBV27 combines with J gene TRBJ2-7; 10 nucleotides align to TRBD1. Germline V gene sequence: CDR1 MNHEY, CDR2 SMNVEV (reference sequence). Germline trimming cut 5 bases from V and 5 bases from J; bases unmatched to any gene: 6. CDR3 length: 14 amino acids. For the CDR3, the DNA is TGTGCCAGCAGTCCCGACAGGGGGCGCGACGAGCAGTACTTC. This codes for CASSPDRGRDEQYF.

The genes are TRBV19 and TRBJ1-1; 7 bases are shared with TRBD1. This CDR3 has 13 amino acids. V was pared by 6 bases and J by 6 bases, with 7 bases of the junction left unmatched. The germline V gene has CDR1 LNHDA and CDR2 SQIVND (reference sequence). In DNA, the CDR3 is TGTGCCAGTAGGCGACAGGGATTGCCTGAAGCTTTCTTT. This codes for CASRRQGLPEAFF.

This clone was seen only once. The chain employs TRBV20-1 and TRBJ1-1; no firm D call. The CDR3 totals 13 residues. Trimming removed 3 bases from V and 0 bases from J, with 8 bases in between. Germline-derived CDR1 and CDR2 are DFQATT and SNEGSKA (reference sequence). CDR3 in DNA: TGCAGTGCTAGTACGTCAGTGAACACTGAAGCTTTCTTT. Residues: CSASTSVNTEAFF.

Turning to this clone: The identical CDR3 is also encoded by other nucleotide sequences in the sample. This sequence joins TRBV9 and TRBJ2-7; 7 nucleotides agree with TRBD2. Trimming removed 2 bases from V and 1 base from J; junction bases left unmatched: 3. Germline V gene sequence: CDR1 SGDLS, CDR2 YYNGEE. This CDR3 has 14 amino acids. The CDR3 DNA follows: TGTGCCAGCAGCGTCAGCGGGAATTCCTACGAGCAGTACTTC. Translation: CASSVSGNSYEQYF.

The chain has TRBV2 and TRBJ2-5; 9 positions match TRBD2. The CDR3 contains 14 residues. Germline CDR1 is SNHLY and CDR2 is FYNNEI. The junction had 9 bases not matched to a gene; V was cut back by 8 bases and J by 5 bases. The CDR3 region has the DNA TGTGCCAGCGGAATAGCGGGAGCTGAGGAGACCCAGTACTTC. This encodes CASGIAGAEETQYF.

In nucleotides, the CDR3 is TGTGCCAGCAGTTACTCCCGGGCAGGGGGTAACTATGGCTACACCTTC. Protein product: CASSYSRAGGNYGYTF. The rearrangement joins TRBV6-5 to TRBJ1-2, with TRBD1 identical over 7 bases. V lost 0 bases, J lost 1 base, and 5 bases stayed unmatched. Germline values: CDR1 MNHEY, CDR2 SVGAGI. This CDR3 comprises 16 residues.

This chain uses TRBV28 with TRBJ1-1; D may be TRBD1 (6 bases). Germline CDR1 is MDHEN and CDR2 is SYDVKM. Trimming removed 1 base from V and 6 bases from J, with 12 bases in between. The CDR3 runs 14 residues. CDR3 amino acids: CASSLFSPGAEAFF. The CDR3 DNA reads TGTGCCAGCAGTTTATTCTCACCAGGGGCTGAAGCTTTCTTT.

This chain connects TRBV24-1 to TRBJ2-1; D ambiguous. This CDR3 comprises 14 residues. Deletions cut 7 bases from V and 0 bases from J, with 9 bases between. CDR1 and CDR2 from the germline V gene are KGHDR and SFDVKD. The DNA of the CDR3 is TGTGCCACCAGAGCAGGTAGCTCCTACAATGAGCAGTTCTTC. It yields the protein CATRAGSSYNEQFF.

The rearrangement links TRBV10-3 to TRBJ2-3, with 8 bases identical to TRBD1. Germline values: CDR1 ENHRY, CDR2 SYGVKD. The CDR3 loop spans 17 amino acids. V dropped 8 bases and J dropped 4; count of bases not matched to a gene: 17. Here the CDR3 reads CAIRSQSGQGRADTQYF. Here the CDR3 DNA reads TGTGCCATCCGCAGTCAATCAGGACAGGGAAGGGCAGATACGCAGTATTTT.

V usage is TRBV15 and J usage is TRBJ1-6, with D possibly TRBD1 on 5 matching bases. Germline values: CDR1 LNHNV, CDR2 YYDKDF (reference sequence). Trimming left V 0 bases short and J 6 bases short, with 12 bases between. The CDR3 is made up of 16 amino acids. CDR3: CATSRDLGAGNSPLHF. The DNA of the CDR3 is TGTGCCACCAGCAGAGATCTTGGGGCTGGTAATTCACCCCTCCACTTT. Combining the CDR3 with reference TRBV15 and TRBJ1-6 gives the whole variable domain DAMVIQNPRYQVTQFGKPVTLSCSQTLNHNVMYWYQQKSSQAPKLLFHYYDKDFNNEADTPDNFQSRRPNTSFCFLDIRSPGLGDTAMYLCATSRDLGAGNSPLHFGNGTRLTVT.

This sequence joins TRBV5-8 and TRBJ2-7, with TRBD2 matching over 9 bases. The CDR3 is 14 amino acids. J lost 2 bases, V lost 0 bases, and 0 bases had no gene match. The germline CDR1 and CDR2 sequences are SGHTS and YDEGEE. As DNA, the CDR3 is TGTGCCAGCAGCTTGGCTAGCGGGACCTACGAGCAGTACTTC. Translation gives CASSLASGTYEQYF.

The chain has TRBV4-2 and TRBJ2-5, with 9 bases fitting TRBD1. Germline CDR1 reads LGHNA; CDR2 reads YNFKEQ. This CDR3 is built from 16 residues. J gave up 2 bases and V 3 bases, and 7 bases lay outside the gene matches. This chain's CDR3 is CASSQVGGTGQETQYF. In DNA form, the CDR3 reads TGTGCCAGCAGCCAGGTGGGGGGGACAGGGCAAGAGACCCAGTACTTC.

V is TRBV6-2 or TRBV6-3 and J is TRBJ1-5; TRBD1 matches at 12 bases. Germline CDR1 MNHEY, CDR2 SVGEGT. The CDR3 runs 16 residues. The V gene end was trimmed by 7 bases and the J gene end by 5 bases; junction bases not matched to a gene: 9. CDR3 nucleotides: TGTGCCAGCACCCCCGGGGACAGGGGGCCGCATCAGCCCCAGCATTTT. Protein sequence: CASTPGDRGPHQPQHF.

The J gene is TRBJ2-1, the V gene TRBV2, with 11 bases that match TRBD2. The V gene end was trimmed by 4 bases and the J gene end by 7 bases; junction bases not matched to a gene: 6. The germline gives CDR1 SNHLY, CDR2 FYNNEI. This CDR3 is built from 15 residues. CDR3 residues: CASSGSGRAQNEQFF. The CDR3 nucleotides are TGTGCCAGCAGTGGTAGCGGGAGGGCGCAAAATGAGCAGTTCTTC.

For this clone: This same CDR3 is encoded by further DNA sequences in the sample. The chain combines TRBV2 with TRBJ2-7, with D possibly being TRBD2 (6 bases). Germline lookup yields CDR1 SNHLY and CDR2 FYNNEI. V dropped 2 bases and J dropped 4 bases, with 6 bases sitting between them. CDR3 length: 12 amino acids. CDR3 in DNA: TGTGCCAGCAGTGAACGGGGGTACGAGCAGTACTTC. Amino acids: CASSERGYEQYF. Full variable domain (missing parts from reference TRBV2 and TRBJ2-7): EPEVTQTPSHQVTQMGQEVILRCVPISNHLYFYWYRQILGQKVEFLVSFYNNEISEKSEIFDDQFSVERPDGSNFTLKIRSTKLEDSAMYFCASSERGYEQYFGPGTRLTVT.

The chain joins TRBV6-5 to TRBJ1-4; the match to TRBD1 covers 10 bases. V trimming: 2 bases; J trimming: 8 bases; junction bases outside the gene matches: 5. The CDR3 spans 15 residues. CDR1 and CDR2 from the germline V gene are MNHEY and SVGAGI. CDR3 amino acids: CASSYLTGGGEKLFF. The CDR3 DNA sequence: TGTGCCAGCAGTTACCTGACAGGGGGCGGAGAAAAACTGTTTTTT.

This chain connects TRBV28 to TRBJ2-6, with 7 bases fitting TRBD1. The CDR3 extends over 18 amino acids. With 6 bases clipped from V and 0 bases from J, the junction kept 11 bases outside the gene matches. Germline lookup yields CDR1 MDHEN and CDR2 SYDVKM. CDR3 in amino acids: CASSPWTGLLSGANVLTF. CDR3 coding DNA: TGTGCCAGCAGCCCCTGGACAGGCCTTCTCTCTGGGGCCAACGTCCTGACTTTC.

The chain carries TRBV18 and TRBJ1-5; a weak D match, TRBD1 (5 bases). This CDR3 is 16 amino acids long. The V gene's germline CDR1 is KGHSH and CDR2 LQKENI. The V end lost 2 bases, the J end lost 2 bases, and 13 bases lay between the germline ends. The CDR3 sequence is CASSPAQGRGNQPQHF. The CDR3 region has the DNA TGTGCCAGCTCACCAGCCCAGGGAAGGGGCAATCAGCCCCAGCATTTT.

The V gene is TRBV9, the J gene TRBJ2-1; 7 positions agree with TRBD2. Germline V gives CDR1 SGDLS, CDR2 YYNGEE. This CDR3 is 14 amino acids long. With 2 bases clipped from V and 7 bases from J, the junction kept 6 bases outside the gene matches. The CDR3 nucleotides are TGTGCCAGCAGCGTGGGGACTACTTCTAATGAGCAGTTCTTC. Translated, it gives CASSVGTTSNEQFF. Supplemented by reference TRBV9 and TRBJ2-1, the full variable domain reads DSGVTQTPKHLITATGQRVTLRCSPRSGDLSVYWYQQSLDQGLQFLIQYYNGEERAKGNILERFSAQQFPDLHSELNLSSLELGDSALYFCASSVGTTSNEQFFGPGTRLTVL.

In the case of this clone: An end of the junction does not agree with germline; a read error may underlie this. The chain joins TRBV3-1 (or the pseudogene TRBV3-2) to TRBJ2-1; 9 bases align to TRBD1. Germline V lookup: CDR1 LGHDT, CDR2 YNNKEL (reference sequence). The CDR3 extends over 12 amino acids. The DNA of the CDR3 is TGTGCCAGCAGCCAAGGGACAGGGGCCCCGGTCTTC. Its translation: CASSQGTGAPVF.

The V and J genes are TRBV7-2 and TRBJ1-4, with D perhaps TRBD1 (6 bases). Looked up from germline, CDR1 is SGHTA and CDR2 is FQGNSA. The V gene lost 0 bases and the J gene lost 8 bases, with 13 bases spanning the gap. The CDR3 totals 15 residues. CDR3 in DNA: TGTGCCAGCAGCTTAGCGCAGGGGTTTTGGGAAAAACTGTTTTTT. Protein product: CASSLAQGFWEKLFF.